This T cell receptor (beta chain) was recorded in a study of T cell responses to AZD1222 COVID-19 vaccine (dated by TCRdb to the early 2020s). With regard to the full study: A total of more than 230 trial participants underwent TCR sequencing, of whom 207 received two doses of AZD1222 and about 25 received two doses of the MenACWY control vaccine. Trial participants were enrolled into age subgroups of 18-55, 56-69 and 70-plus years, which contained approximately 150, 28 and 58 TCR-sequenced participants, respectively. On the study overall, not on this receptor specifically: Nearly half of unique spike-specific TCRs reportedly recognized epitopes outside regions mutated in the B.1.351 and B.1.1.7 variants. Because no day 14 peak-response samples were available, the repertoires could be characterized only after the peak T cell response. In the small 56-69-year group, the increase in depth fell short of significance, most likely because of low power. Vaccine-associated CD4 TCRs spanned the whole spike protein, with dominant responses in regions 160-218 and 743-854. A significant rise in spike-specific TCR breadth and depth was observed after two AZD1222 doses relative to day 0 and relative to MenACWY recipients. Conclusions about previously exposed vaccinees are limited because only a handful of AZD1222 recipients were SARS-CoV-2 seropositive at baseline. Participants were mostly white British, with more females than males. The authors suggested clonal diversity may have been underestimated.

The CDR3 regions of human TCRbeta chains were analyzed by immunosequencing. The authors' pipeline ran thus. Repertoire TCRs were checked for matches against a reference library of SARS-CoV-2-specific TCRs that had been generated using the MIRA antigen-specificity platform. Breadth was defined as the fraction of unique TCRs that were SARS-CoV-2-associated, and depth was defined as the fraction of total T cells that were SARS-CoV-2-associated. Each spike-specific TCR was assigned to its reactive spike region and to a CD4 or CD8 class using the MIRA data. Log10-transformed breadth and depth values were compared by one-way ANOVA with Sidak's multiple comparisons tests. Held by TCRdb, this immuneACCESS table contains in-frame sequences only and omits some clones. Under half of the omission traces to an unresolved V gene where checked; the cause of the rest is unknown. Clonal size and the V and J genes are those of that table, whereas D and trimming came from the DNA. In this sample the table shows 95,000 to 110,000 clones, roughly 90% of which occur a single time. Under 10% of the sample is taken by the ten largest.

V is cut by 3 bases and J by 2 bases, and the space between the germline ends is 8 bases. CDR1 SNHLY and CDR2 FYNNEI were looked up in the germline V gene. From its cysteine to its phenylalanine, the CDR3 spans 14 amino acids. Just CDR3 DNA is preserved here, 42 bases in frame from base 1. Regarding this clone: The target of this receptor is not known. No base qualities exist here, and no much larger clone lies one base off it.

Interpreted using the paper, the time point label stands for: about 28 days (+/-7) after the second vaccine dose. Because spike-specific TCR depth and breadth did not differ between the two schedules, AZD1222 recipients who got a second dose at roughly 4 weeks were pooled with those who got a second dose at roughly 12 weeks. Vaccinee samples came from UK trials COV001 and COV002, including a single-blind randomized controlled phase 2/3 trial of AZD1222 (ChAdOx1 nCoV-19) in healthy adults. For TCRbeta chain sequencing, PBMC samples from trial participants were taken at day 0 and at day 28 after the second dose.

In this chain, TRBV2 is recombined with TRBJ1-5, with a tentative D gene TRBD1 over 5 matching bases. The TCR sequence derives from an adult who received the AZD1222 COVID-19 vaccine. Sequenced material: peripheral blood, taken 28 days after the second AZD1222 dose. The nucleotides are TGTGCCAGCAGTGAGGGGCGGGGCAATCAGCCCCAGCATTTT. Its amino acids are CASSEGRGNQPQHF. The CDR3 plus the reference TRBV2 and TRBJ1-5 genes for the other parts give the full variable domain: EPEVTQTPSHQVTQMGQEVILRCVPISNHLYFYWYRQILGQKVEFLVSFYNNEISEKSEIFDDQFSVERPDGSNFTLKIRSTKLEDSAMYFCASSEGRGNQPQHFGDGTRLSIL.